A single sample gave rise to the 22 T cell receptor beta chains below, sequenced in a study of OX40 agonist ivuxolimab in advanced cancers. TCRdb's table, derived via immunoSEQ multiplex PCR, lists solely in-frame clones and lacks some. Here the sample spans roughly 95,000 clones, around 86% being singletons. The source was CD4+ or CD8+ T cells sorted from blood, collected in a trial of the OX40 agonist ivuxolimab. The receptors stem from an adult with an advanced solid tumor such as melanoma, head and neck, liver or kidney cancer.

The rearrangement links TRBV5-8 to TRBJ2-2; D unclear. With 4 bases removed from V and 2 bases from J, the gap between germline ends came to 6 bases. Germline CDR1 reads SGHTS; CDR2 reads YDEGEE. This CDR3 has 13 amino acids. Here the CDR3 reads CASSPFNTGELFF. Here the CDR3 DNA reads TGTGCCAGCAGCCCTTTTAACACCGGGGAGCTGTTTTTT.

This clone was seen only a few times. The chain employs TRBV13 and TRBJ2-5, with TRBD1 matching 9 bases. Germline V gene sequence: CDR1 PRHDT, CDR2 FYEKMQ (reference sequence). J lost 4 bases, V lost 0 bases, and 0 bases had no gene match. The length of the CDR3 is 14 residues. CDR3 protein: CASSLGDRGETQYF. The CDR3 region has the DNA TGTGCCAGCAGCTTAGGGGACAGGGGAGAGACCCAGTACTTC. Together with reference TRBV13 and TRBJ2-5, the CDR3 gives the full variable domain: AAGVIQSPRHLIKEKRETATLKCYPIPRHDTVYWYQQGPGQDPQFLISFYEKMQSDKGSIPDRFSAQQFSDYHSELNMSSLELGDSALYFCASSLGDRGETQYFGPGTRLLVL.

This chain connects TRBV18 to TRBJ2-7; D tentatively fits TRBD1 or TRBD2 (5 bases each). V lost 2 bases and J 0 bases, leaving 11 bases between the germline ends. The germline V gene encodes CDR1 KGHSH and CDR2 LQKENI. The CDR3 runs 15 residues. CDR3 amino acids: CASSPGTPSSYEQYF. CDR3 DNA: TGTGCCAGCTCACCAGGGACGCCGAGCTCCTACGAGCAGTACTTC.

V and J are TRBV18 and TRBJ1-5; unclear D gene. The germline CDR1 and CDR2 sequences are KGHSH and LQKENI. V was pared by 3 bases and J by 7 bases, with 10 bases between. This CDR3 region has 13 residues. The CDR3 loop is CASSPSRSQPQHF. The DNA of the CDR3 is TGTGCCAGCTCACCTTCCCGCAGCCAGCCCCAGCATTTT.

The rearrangement links TRBV2 to TRBJ1-4, with a tentative D call TRBD1 (6 bases). This CDR3 is 12 amino acids long. V was trimmed by 5 bases and J by 7 bases, leaving 8 bases between them. The germline CDR1 and CDR2 sequences are SNHLY and FYNNEI. The CDR3 here is CASSRGAEKLFF. DNA for the CDR3: TGTGCCAGCAGTAGGGGGGCTGAAAAACTGTTTTTT.

The V gene is TRBV5-1, the J gene TRBJ1-1; 8 bases are shared with TRBD1. The CDR3 extends over 13 amino acids. The V and J ends lost 5 bases and 4 bases, in that order; junction bases with no gene match: 4. The germline gives CDR1 SGHRS, CDR2 YFSETQ. The CDR3: CASRVDRGTEAFF. The CDR3 DNA sequence: TGCGCCAGCAGAGTTGACAGGGGCACTGAAGCTTTCTTT.

V is TRBV30 and J is TRBJ1-4; maybe TRBD1 (5 bases). The CDR3 runs 14 residues. V dropped 0 bases and J dropped 5 bases, with 10 bases sitting between them. Per the germline V gene, CDR1 is GTSNPN and CDR2 is SVGIG (reference sequence). Here the CDR3 DNA reads TGTGCCTGGAGTGTGGGGCCGAGGAATGAAAAACTGTTTTTT. Translated: CAWSVGPRNEKLFF. The whole variable domain, remainder taken from reference TRBV30 and TRBJ1-4, is SQTIHQWPATLVQPVGSPLSLECTVEGTSNPNLYWYRQAAGRGLQLLFYSVGIGQISSEVPQNLSASRPQDRQFILSSKKLLLSDSGFYLCAWSVGPRNEKLFFGSGTQLSVL.

This clone has just one count. The chain couples TRBV19 to TRBJ2-2, with 9 bases matching TRBD1. The CDR3 covers 16 residues. With V trimmed by 4 bases and J by 4 bases, 7 bases remained unmatched. From germline, CDR1 is LNHDA and CDR2 SQIVND (reference sequence). CDR3 in DNA: TGTGCCAGTAGTACACGGACAGGGGTCGGCACCGGGGAGCTGTTTTTT. This sequence encodes CASSTRTGVGTGELFF.

V gene TRBV28 combines with J gene TRBJ2-7, with TRBD1 identical over 8 bases. In germline, CDR1 is MDHEN, CDR2 SYDVKM. J was trimmed by 4 bases and V by 5 bases; bases with no gene match: 10. This CDR3 has 15 residues. CDR3 sequence: CASSPRTGSVYEQYF. CDR3 in DNA: TGTGCCAGCAGTCCCAGGACAGGGTCGGTATACGAGCAGTACTTC.

The V and J genes are TRBV18 and TRBJ1-1; a possible D gene is TRBD1 (6 bases). From germline, CDR1 is KGHSH and CDR2 LQKENI. The germline V and J ends were trimmed by 4 bases and 3 bases, with 9 bases remaining between them. The CDR3 loop spans 13 amino acids. CDR3 sequence reads: CASSRDTYTEAFF. The CDR3, as DNA: TGTGCCAGCTCACGGGACACTTACACTGAAGCTTTCTTT.

A few counts support this clone. V gene TRBV7-9 combines with J gene TRBJ1-2; D perhaps matches TRBD1 (5 bases). V lost 2 bases and J lost 3, with 10 bases in between. The CDR3 loop spans 14 amino acids. Germline loops: CDR1 SEHNR, CDR2 FQNEAQ (reference sequence). The CDR3 sequence: CASSLSVGDYGYTF. CDR3 DNA: TGTGCCAGCAGCTTATCGGTGGGGGACTATGGCTACACCTTC.

The rearrangement uses TRBV4-2 and TRBJ2-1; the match to TRBD2 covers 9 bases. The CDR3 runs 16 residues. After removal of 1 base from V and 3 bases from J, the junction contained 4 bases not matched to a gene. The germline V gene encodes CDR1 LGHNA and CDR2 YNFKEQ. CDR3 sequence reads: CASSQGTSDLYNEQFF. The DNA for the CDR3 is TGTGCCAGCAGCCAAGGGACTAGCGACCTCTACAATGAGCAGTTCTTC.

This sequence joins TRBV6-4 and TRBJ2-1; 10 bases align to TRBD2. Per the germline V gene, CDR1 is MRHNA and CDR2 is SNTAGT. The CDR3 has 17 amino acids. With V trimmed by 5 bases and J by 7 bases, 14 bases remained unmatched. The CDR3 DNA reads as TGTGCCAGCAGTTCCGAAACAGGGGGGACTAGCGAAAATGAGCAGTTCTTC. This gives the protein CASSSETGGTSENEQFF.

This rearrangement joins TRBV11-2 to TRBJ2-7, with 9 bases fitting TRBD2. Germline CDR1 and CDR2: SGHAT and FQNNGV. The CDR3 runs 15 residues. Trimming took 0 bases from V and 6 from J; bases not matched to a gene: 6. The CDR3 sequence: CASSLEGSGSSEQYF. The CDR3 coding sequence is TGTGCCAGCAGCTTAGAGGGTAGCGGGAGTAGCGAGCAGTACTTC.

The chain links TRBV5-6 to TRBJ2-3; 8 nucleotides agree with TRBD2. CDR3 length: 15 residues. J was trimmed by 0 bases and V by 4 bases; bases with no gene match: 4. CDR1 and CDR2 from the germline V gene are SGHDT and YYEEEE. The CDR3 bases are TGTGCCAGCAGCCCACTAGCGGCGAGCACAGATACGCAGTATTTT. Protein: CASSPLAASTDTQYF.

This sequence joins TRBV5-1 and TRBJ2-1, with 9 positions matching TRBD2. The CDR3 runs 15 residues. Per the germline V gene, CDR1 is SGHRS and CDR2 is YFSETQ. V was pared by 0 bases and J by 6 bases, with 4 bases of the junction left unmatched. DNA for the CDR3: TGCGCCAGCAGCTTGGAGGGCGGGAGGGGCAATGAGCAGTTCTTC. Protein product: CASSLEGGRGNEQFF.

This clone was detected once. The gene calls are TRBV28 and TRBJ2-7, with TRBD2 as a possible D gene (6 bases). Trimming stripped 5 bases from V and 2 bases from J, with 13 bases between. From germline, CDR1 is MDHEN and CDR2 SYDVKM. This CDR3 contains 14 residues. The chain's CDR3 is CASSLAGEAYEQYF. In DNA, the CDR3 is TGTGCCAGCAGTCTCGCCGGGGAGGCCTACGAGCAGTACTTC.

This chain uses TRBV15 with TRBJ2-2; D gene unclear. CDR3 length equals 16 residues. Germline CDR1 is LNHNV and CDR2 is YYDKDF (reference sequence). Trimming took 0 bases from V and 0 from J, leaving 8 bases between them. The CDR3 nucleotides read TGTGCCACCAGCAGAGAATACGGAACGAACACCGGGGAGCTGTTTTTT. Translated, it gives CATSREYGTNTGELFF.

This chain uses TRBV18 with TRBJ1-1; possibly TRBD1 for D (6 bases). V shed 3 bases and J shed 7 bases, with 18 bases lying between them. CDR3 length equals 15 residues. The germline V gene has CDR1 KGHSH and CDR2 LQKENI. CDR3 sequence reads: CASSPLRTSDSEAFF. The DNA for the CDR3 is TGTGCCAGCTCACCTCTTCGGACCTCGGACAGTGAAGCTTTCTTT.

V and J are TRBV7-9 and TRBJ2-7; 7 bases match TRBD2. The CDR3 is 15 residues long. Germline assignment: CDR1 SEHNR and CDR2 FQNEAQ (reference sequence). With 2 bases clipped from V and 6 bases from J, the junction kept 10 bases outside the gene matches. DNA of the CDR3: TGTGCCAGCAGCTTAATGGGACTAAGTGGTTCCGAGCAGTACTTC. Protein product: CASSLMGLSGSEQYF.

The chain employs TRBV7-6 and TRBJ1-2; TRBD1 matches 12 bases. After removal of 2 bases from V and 7 bases from J, the junction contained 5 bases not matched to a gene. CDR1 and CDR2 (germline): SGHVS, FNYEAQ. This CDR3 is 15 amino acids long. As DNA, the CDR3 is TGTGCCAGCAGCTTACCGGGACAGGGGGCTCCTGGCTACACCTTC. The encoded protein is CASSLPGQGAPGYTF.

This clone was recorded only once. V usage is TRBV6-6 and J usage is TRBJ1-2; D is perhaps TRBD1 (5 bases). CDR1 is MNHNY and CDR2 is SVGAGI in the germline V gene (reference sequence). V lost 2 bases, J lost 2 bases, and 12 bases lay in between. The CDR3 runs 15 residues. The CDR3 sequence is CASSYHQGTNYGYTF. The CDR3 DNA reads TGTGCCAGCAGTTACCATCAGGGCACAAACTATGGCTACACCTTC.